The table lists the clone carrying this T cell receptor (beta chain) with a count of one. Its antigen remains unknown. Trimming cost V 6 bases and J 1 base; bases outside gene matches: 3. Germline CDR1 SQVTM, CDR2 ANQGSEA. CDR3 length equals 13 residues. Assay used: immunoSEQ multiplex PCR; TCRdb lists only in-frame clones, some missing. Of some 5,000 clones in the sample, around 50% were seen once. The data were taken from a study of CXCR4 blockade with PD-1 therapy in pancreatic cancer. Study-wide points: More frequent amino acid clones had more nucleotide rearrangements, suggesting convergent selection.

Source material: tumor tissue. The receptor was isolated from a human donor with pancreatic ductal adenocarcinoma. V is TRBV29-1 and J is TRBJ1-1; 9 bases match TRBD1. Here the CDR3 DNA reads TGCAGCGTCAGACAGGGGGAGAACACTGAAGCTTTCTTT. It is translated as CSVRQGENTEAFF.